These 27 T cell receptor beta chains were sequenced from one sample in a study of blood T cell repertoires in COVID-19. Clones were sequenced by immunoSEQ multiplex PCR, and TCRdb holds only the in-frame ones, with some missing. This sample has around 170,000 clones, with roughly 84% found just once. Sequencing used PBMCs or T cells enriched from blood (not recorded which). All receptors derive from a woman between 50 and 59 years old who had recovered from COVID-19.

DNA for the CDR3: TGTGCCAGCAGCGTCGGGGTTAGCCCCCTCACAGATACGCAGTATTTT. Translating gives CASSVGVSPLTDTQYF. The J gene is TRBJ2-3, the V gene TRBV7-8; tentatively, D is TRBD2 (5 bases). Germline V gene data show CDR1 as SGHVS and CDR2 as FQNEAQ. This CDR3 region has 16 residues. The V gene lost 5 bases and the J gene lost 2 bases, with 17 bases spanning the gap.

This sequence joins TRBV11-2 and TRBJ1-1, with a weak D call TRBD1 (5 bases). Germline V lookup: CDR1 SGHAT, CDR2 FQNNGV. The CDR3 runs 14 residues. V was pared by 1 base and J by 5 bases, with 11 bases between. DNA of the CDR3: TGTGCCAGCAGCTTAGGACCAGGGTATACTGAAGCTTTCTTT. Encoded protein: CASSLGPGYTEAFF.

The V and J genes are TRBV6-5 and TRBJ2-7, with 8 nucleotides matching TRBD1. CDR3 length: 14 amino acids. The germline gives CDR1 MNHEY, CDR2 SVGAGI. Germline trimming cut 4 bases from V and 2 bases from J; bases unmatched to any gene: 4. CDR3 nucleotides: TGTGCCAGCAGTTCCCCGGGACAGGCCTACGAGCAGTACTTC. Protein sequence: CASSSPGQAYEQYF.

The gene calls are TRBV5-1 and TRBJ2-7; 10 nucleotides line up with TRBD2. CDR3 length: 19 amino acids. V dropped 2 bases and J dropped 6; count of bases not matched to a gene: 20. CDR1 SGHRS and CDR2 YFSETQ come from the germline V gene. CDR3 coding DNA: TGCGCCAGCAGCTTACACAACGCGGCTAGCGGGAGCCGGAGGGTCGAGCAGTACTTC. Its protein product is CASSLHNAASGSRRVEQYF.

The chain couples TRBV18 to TRBJ1-2; the D is unclear. The CDR3 sequence is 15 residues long. Germline CDR1 KGHSH, CDR2 LQKENI. Trimming took 3 bases from V and 0 from J, leaving 11 bases between them. CDR3 region: CASSPVESSNYGYTF. DNA of the CDR3: TGTGCCAGCTCACCCGTGGAGTCCTCTAACTATGGCTACACCTTC.

The chain recombines TRBV7-9 with TRBJ2-4; D is perhaps TRBD1 (5 bases). The CDR3 spans 16 residues. From germline, CDR1 is SEHNR and CDR2 FQNEAQ (reference sequence). V was clipped by 4 bases and J by 1 base, with 14 bases between them. CDR3 sequence (DNA): TGTGCCAGCAGCTCCACAGGAAGGCGGGCCAAAAACATTCAGTACTTC. It codes for CASSSTGRRAKNIQYF.

The chain recombines TRBV12-5 with TRBJ2-1; D ambiguous. Per the germline V gene, CDR1 is LGHNT and CDR2 is FRNRAP. V lost 1 base and J lost 9, with 13 bases in between. CDR3 length equals 14 residues. The CDR3 sequence is CASGLGLEQAEQFF. The CDR3 nucleotides are TGTGCTAGTGGTTTGGGACTGGAGCAAGCTGAGCAGTTCTTC.

The V gene is TRBV7-2, the J gene TRBJ2-7, with TRBD2 as a possible D gene (5 bases). Germline CDR1 is SGHTA and CDR2 is FQGNSA. The CDR3 spans 12 residues. In DNA, the CDR3 is TGTGCGACTAAAGGGTACGGCTACGAGCAGTACTTC. It encodes CATKGYGYEQYF.

J is TRBJ2-3 and V is TRBV7-8; 8 nucleotides line up with TRBD1. Germline CDR1 reads SGHVS; CDR2 reads FQNEAQ. The CDR3 runs 19 residues. After removal of 5 bases from V and 0 bases from J, the junction contained 16 bases not matched to a gene. The CDR3 sequence is CASSPRYIGGTGSTDTQYF. The DNA for the CDR3 is TGTGCCAGCAGCCCCAGGTATATCGGCGGGACAGGAAGCACAGATACGCAGTATTTT. The full variable domain, its missing parts supplied by reference TRBV7-8 and TRBJ2-3, is GAGVSQSPRYKVAKRGQDVALRCDPISGHVSLFWYQQALGQGPEFLTYFQNEAQLDKSGLPSDRFFAERPEGSVSTLKIQRTQQEDSAVYLCASSPRYIGGTGSTDTQYFGPGTRLTVL.

The chain combines TRBV28 with TRBJ1-3; possible D gene TRBD1, 5 bases. Germline CDR1 is MDHEN and CDR2 is SYDVKM. V was pared by 5 bases and J by 3 bases, with 11 bases between. The CDR3 consists of 14 residues. The CDR3 nucleotides are TGTGCCAGCAGTCCCCAAGGGGTTGGAAACACCATATATTTT. It encodes CASSPQGVGNTIYF.

V usage is TRBV16 and J usage is TRBJ2-1, with TRBD2 matching over 11 bases. The CDR3 totals 16 residues. CDR1 is KGHSY and CDR2 is FQNENV in the germline V gene. The junction had 7 bases not matched to a gene; V was cut back by 0 bases and J by 9 bases. CDR3 bases: TGTGCCAGCAGCCAATCGATAGCGGGAGGGCCAGTTGAGCAGTTCTTC. Its translation: CASSQSIAGGPVEQFF.

The chain has TRBV19 and TRBJ1-4; TRBD1 matches 9 bases. The CDR3 contains 17 residues. Unmatched junction bases numbered 11, after V lost 4 bases and J lost 5 bases. Per germline, CDR1 LNHDA and CDR2 SQIVND (reference sequence). Here the CDR3 DNA reads TGTGCCAGTAGTAGCGCCTATGGGACAGGGCTAAATGAAAAACTGTTTTTT. It encodes CASSSAYGTGLNEKLFF.

This chain uses TRBV28 with TRBJ1-5, with D possibly matching TRBD1 (5 bases). Trimming cost V 3 bases and J 1 base, with 10 bases left between them. The germline gives CDR1 MDHEN, CDR2 SYDVKM. The CDR3 is 15 amino acids. The CDR3, as DNA: TGTGCCAGCAGTTTGGGGGGACCAAGCAATCAGCCCCAGCATTTT. Its protein product is CASSLGGPSNQPQHF.

The chain recombines TRBV19 with TRBJ1-3; D is uncertain. This CDR3 contains 14 residues. Germline V gene data show CDR1 as LNHDA and CDR2 as SQIVND (reference sequence). The V end lost 7 bases, the J end lost 1 base, and 11 bases lay between the germline ends. The CDR3 nucleotides are TGTGCCAGTAACTTGCCGAGTTCTGGAAACACCATATATTTT. Translation: CASNLPSSGNTIYF.

The chain links TRBV7-8 to TRBJ1-1; 8 bases are shared with TRBD1. J lost 2 bases, V lost 5 bases, and 7 bases had no gene match. Looked up from germline, CDR1 is SGHVS and CDR2 is FQNEAQ. This CDR3 contains 15 residues. CDR3 protein: CASSLRQGLNTEAFF. Here the CDR3 DNA reads TGTGCCAGCAGCCTAAGACAGGGGTTAAACACTGAAGCTTTCTTT.

The V call is TRBV5-1, the J call TRBJ1-1; 7 nucleotides match TRBD1. The CDR3 length is 16 residues. Germline-derived CDR1 and CDR2 are SGHRS and YFSETQ. The V segment lost 4 bases and the J segment 1 base; nucleotides outside the gene matches: 10. The CDR3 reads CASSVTSGTANTEAFF. The CDR3 region has the DNA TGCGCCAGCAGCGTCACATCCGGGACAGCGAACACTGAAGCTTTCTTT. Full variable domain (remainder filled in from reference TRBV5-1 and TRBJ1-1): KAGVTQTPRYLIKTRGQQVTLSCSPISGHRSVSWYQQTPGQGLQFLFEYFSETQRNKGNFPGRFSGRQFSNSRSEMNVSTLELGDSALYLCASSVTSGTANTEAFFGQGTRLTVV.

The chain recombines TRBV5-1 with TRBJ1-4, with 8 bases matching TRBD1. Per the germline V gene, CDR1 is SGHRS and CDR2 is YFSETQ. The CDR3 covers 16 residues. The J segment lost 5 bases and the V segment lost 4 bases, leaving 10 bases of the junction unmatched. For the CDR3, the DNA is TGCGCCAGCAGCACCGGGACAGGACTTCTAAATGAAAAACTGTTTTTT. Translation: CASSTGTGLLNEKLFF.

This rearrangement joins TRBV6-5 to TRBJ2-1; 14 bases agree with TRBD2. CDR3 length equals 15 residues. V lost 3 bases and J lost 9; bases outside the gene matches: 4. Germline V gene sequence: CDR1 MNHEY, CDR2 SVGAGI. CDR3 sequence reads: CASSYGTSGSGEQFF. In nucleotides, the CDR3 is TGTGCCAGCAGTTATGGGACTAGCGGGAGCGGTGAGCAGTTCTTC.

The chain joins TRBV5-1 to TRBJ2-1, with 13 bases lining up with TRBD2. CDR3 length equals 20 residues. Germline trimming cut 5 bases from V and 0 bases from J; bases unmatched to any gene: 14. CDR1 SGHRS and CDR2 YFSETQ come from the germline V gene. CDR3 in DNA: TGCGCCAGCAGTAATCGCGATTCGGGACTAGCGGGACACTCCTACAATGAGCAGTTCTTC. Its protein product is CASSNRDSGLAGHSYNEQFF.

This chain connects TRBV6-2 or TRBV6-3 to TRBJ2-5; TRBD1 might be the D (6 bases). Germline assignment: CDR1 MNHEY and CDR2 SVGEGT. The ends were cut back, 5 bases at V and 1 base at J, with 14 bases in the middle. The CDR3 length is 15 residues. DNA for the CDR3: TGTGCCAGCAGTCAAACGGGGACATTCCAAGAGACCCAGTACTTC. It is translated as CASSQTGTFQETQYF.

CDR3 bases: TGTGCCAGCAGTGATCAACAGGGGATATCCTACGAGCAGTACTTC. Translating gives CASSDQQGISYEQYF. The rearrangement links TRBV6-1 to TRBJ2-7, with 7 bases that match TRBD1. V gave up 3 bases and J gave up 1 base; unmatched junction bases: 6. The CDR3 spans 15 residues. Per the germline V gene, CDR1 is MNHNS and CDR2 is SASEGT.

The chain is built from TRBV30 and TRBJ1-4; D might be TRBD1 (5 bases). The CDR3 length is 17 residues. The germline V gene encodes CDR1 GTSNPN and CDR2 SVGIG (reference sequence). V lost 1 base to trimming and J lost 7 bases, with 22 bases between them. The CDR3 nucleotides read TGTGCCTGGAGTGACTGGGAGGGATTGGGGGTCGGTGAAAAACTGTTTTTT. It specifies CAWSDWEGLGVGEKLFF.

The CDR3 reads CAWSHRFNTEAFF. In nucleotides, the CDR3 is TGTGCCTGGAGCCACAGGTTTAACACTGAAGCTTTCTTT. The chain couples TRBV30 to TRBJ1-1; TRBD1 might be the D (5 bases). CDR3 length: 13 residues. The ends were cut back, 3 bases at V and 2 bases at J, with 10 bases in the middle. CDR1 is GTSNPN and CDR2 is SVGIG in the germline V gene (reference sequence).

The rearrangement joins TRBV6-4 to TRBJ2-1; D gene ambiguous. CDR3 length: 21 amino acids. Germline V gene data show CDR1 as MRHNA and CDR2 as SNTAGT. The V end lost 0 bases, the J end lost 4 bases, and 28 bases lay between the germline ends. CDR3 nucleotide sequence: TGTGCCAGCAGTGACTCCTTAGAGGTAAGAGACGCGACCCTCAAATACAATGAGCAGTTCTTC. Its translation is CASSDSLEVRDATLKYNEQFF.

V gene TRBV28 combines with J gene TRBJ1-1, with 12 bases fitting TRBD1. CDR1 and CDR2 (germline): MDHEN, SYDVKM. V shed 5 bases and J 6 bases; nucleotides not matched to a gene: 16. There are 18 residues in the CDR3. This CDR3 is CASSGNLGTGGSGAEAFF. The DNA for the CDR3 is TGTGCCAGCAGTGGAAACCTCGGGACAGGGGGCTCGGGAGCTGAAGCTTTCTTT. Variable domain in full (rest from reference TRBV28 and TRBJ1-1): DVKVTQSSRYLVKRTGEKVFLECVQDMDHENMFWYRQDPGLGLRLIYFSYDVKMKEKGDIPEGYSVSREKKERFSLILESASTNQTSMYLCASSGNLGTGGSGAEAFFGQGTRLTVV.

V usage is TRBV5-1 and J usage is TRBJ2-7, with 10 bases identical to TRBD2. The CDR3 spans 16 residues. Germline lookup yields CDR1 SGHRS and CDR2 YFSETQ. After removal of 3 bases from V and 2 bases from J, the junction contained 8 bases not matched to a gene. The CDR3 DNA follows: TGCGCCAGCAGCTACCAAAGGACTAGCGGTACCTACGAGCAGTACTTC. Translating it yields CASSYQRTSGTYEQYF.

The chain has TRBV5-6 and TRBJ2-6; D may be TRBD1 (5 bases). This CDR3 has 16 residues. V was pared by 1 base and J by 0 bases, with 8 bases between. Germline V CDR1 and CDR2: SGHDT, YYEEEE. CDR3 nucleotides: TGTGCCAGCAGCTTGTACGGACACTCTGGGGCCAACGTCCTGACTTTC. Amino acids: CASSLYGHSGANVLTF.